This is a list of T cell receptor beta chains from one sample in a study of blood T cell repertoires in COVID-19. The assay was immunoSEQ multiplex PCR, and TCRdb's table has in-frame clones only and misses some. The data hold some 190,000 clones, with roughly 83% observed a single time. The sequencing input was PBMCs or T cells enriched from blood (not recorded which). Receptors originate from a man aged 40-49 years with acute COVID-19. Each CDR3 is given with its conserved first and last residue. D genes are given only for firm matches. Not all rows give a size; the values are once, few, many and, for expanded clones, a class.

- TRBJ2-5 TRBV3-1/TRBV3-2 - CASSQEGGSGETQYF TGTGCCAGCAGCCAAGAGGGAGGCTCGGGAGAGACCCAGTACTTC
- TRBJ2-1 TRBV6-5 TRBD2 CASSPSGTSVEQFF TGTGCCAGCAGTCCGAGCGGGACCTCGGTTGAGCAGTTCTTC
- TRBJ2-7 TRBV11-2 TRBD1 CASSFRGTPNF TGTGCCAGCAGCTTCAGGGGGACACCCAACTTC
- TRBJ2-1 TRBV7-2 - CASSSDTYNEQFF TGTGCCAGCAGCTCGGACACCTACAATGAGCAGTTCTTC
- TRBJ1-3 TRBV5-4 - CASSDSGYERNTIYF TGTGCCAGCAGCGATTCGGGTTATGAGAGAAACACCATATATTTT
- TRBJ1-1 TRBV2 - CARGLGTEAFF TGTGCCAGGGGACTCGGGACTGAAGCTTTCTTT
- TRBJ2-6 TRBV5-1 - CASSPVSGANVLTF TGCGCCAGCAGCCCGGTATCTGGGGCCAACGTCCTGACTTTC
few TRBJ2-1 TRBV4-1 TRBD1 CASSPQGNEQFF TGCGCCAGCAGCCCACAGGGGAATGAGCAGTTCTTC
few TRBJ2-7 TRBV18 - CASSPFLLSGYEQYF TGTGCCAGCTCACCCTTTCTATTGTCAGGCTACGAGCAGTACTTC
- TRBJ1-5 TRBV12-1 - CASSLGRDNSETSNQPQHF TGTGCCAGCAGCCTCGGCCGGGACAATTCTGAGACAAGCAATCAGCCCCAGCATTTT
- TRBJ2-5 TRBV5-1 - CASSLRQNQETQYF TGCGCCAGCAGCTTAAGACAGAACCAAGAGACCCAGTACTTC
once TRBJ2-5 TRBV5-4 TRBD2 CASSLSSGSRETQYF TGTGCCAGCAGCTTGTCTAGCGGGAGCCGAGAGACCCAGTACTTC
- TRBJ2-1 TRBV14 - CASSPLSRGSYNEQFF TGTGCCAGCAGCCCCCTTTCGCGGGGTTCCTACAATGAGCAGTTCTTC
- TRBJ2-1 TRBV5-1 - CASSSDNEQFF TGCGCCAGCAGCTCAGACAATGAGCAGTTCTTC
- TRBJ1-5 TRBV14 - CASSEGPDQPQHF TGTGCCAGCAGCGAAGGGCCCGATCAGCCCCAGCATTTT
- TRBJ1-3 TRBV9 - CASSPLVVSGNTIYF TGTGCCAGCAGCCCCCTGGTAGTCTCTGGAAACACCATATATTTT
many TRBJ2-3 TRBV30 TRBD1 CACRQGASTDTQYF TGTGCCTGTAGACAGGGGGCTAGCACAGATACGCAGTATTTT
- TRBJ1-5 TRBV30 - CAWSAGGGSNQPQHF TGTGCCTGGAGTGCCGGGGGGGGAAGCAATCAGCCCCAGCATTTT
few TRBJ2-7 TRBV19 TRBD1 CASRDRASYEQYF TGTGCCAGTAGAGACAGGGCCTCCTACGAGCAGTACTTC
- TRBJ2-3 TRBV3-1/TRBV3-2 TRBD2 CASSRGGGDTQYF TGTGCCAGCAGCCGGGGGGGAGGAGATACGCAGTATTTT
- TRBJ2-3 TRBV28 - CASSLVSGERRDTQYF TGTGCCAGCAGTTTGGTTTCGGGGGAGCGGAGAGATACGCAGTATTTT
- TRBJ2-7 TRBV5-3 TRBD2 CARSLPQREGPEQYF TGTGCCAGAAGCTTACCGCAGCGGGAGGGCCCCGAGCAGTACTTC
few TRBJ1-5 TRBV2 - CASIKSTGRNQPQHF TGTGCCAGCATCAAATCGACAGGCCGAAATCAGCCCCAGCATTTT
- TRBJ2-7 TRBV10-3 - CATQSNPLTEQYF TGTGCCACCCAAAGTAACCCCCTTACAGAGCAGTACTTC
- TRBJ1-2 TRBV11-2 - CASSHRWDYGYTF TGTGCCAGCAGCCACAGGTGGGACTATGGCTACACCTTC
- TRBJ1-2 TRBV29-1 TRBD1 CSVDGQQGSGVDGYTF TGCAGCGTTGACGGACAACAGGGGTCGGGGGTAGATGGCTACACCTTC
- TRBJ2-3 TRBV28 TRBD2 CASSNRIAGGGDTQYF TGTGCCAGCAGTAATCGGATAGCGGGAGGAGGAGATACGCAGTATTTT
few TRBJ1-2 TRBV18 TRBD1 CASSQALQGRGDYGYTF TGTGCCAGCTCACAAGCGCTGCAGGGCAGGGGGGACTATGGCTACACCTTC
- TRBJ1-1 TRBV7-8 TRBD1 CASSFRGADTEAFF TGTGCCAGCAGCTTCAGGGGGGCCGACACTGAAGCTTTCTTT
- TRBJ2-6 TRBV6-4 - CASTQTAGYGANVLTF TGTGCCAGCACCCAAACCGCAGGGTATGGGGCCAACGTCCTGACTTTC
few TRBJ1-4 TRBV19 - CASTPRVGTLGEKLFF TGTGCCAGTACCCCCCGGGTGGGGACTCTAGGGGAAAAACTGTTTTTT